This T cell receptor (beta chain) was sequenced in a study of siplizumab effects on memory and regulatory T cells (dated by TCRdb to the late 2010s). About the full investigation: The study looked at the effect of siplizumab, an anti-CD2 antibody, on alloreactive T-cell subsets in allogeneic mixed lymphocyte reactions made from human PBMCs. The full study reports these points: Among mappable alloreactive CD4+ clones, the Treg-derived fraction averaged around 69% with siplizumab versus about 27% in control reactions. Because sequences below about 10^-5 frequency were poorly captured, only a minor fraction of alloreactive clones could be mapped to unstimulated subsets. Compared with memory T cells, unstimulated naive T cells appeared more diverse, and naive cells seemed to make a substantial contribution to the alloresponse. Roughly 75-97% of proliferating CD4+ or CD8+ clones could not be assigned a naive or memory phenotype. The cumulative frequency of alloreactive sequences traceable to unstimulated CD4+ memory T cells was significantly reduced by siplizumab. Whether proliferating Tregs from siplizumab cultures actually had suppressive function was not functionally confirmed.

The library was produced with the immunoSEQ multiplex PCR assay. Some 100,000 TCR templates per sample were assayed by the deep sequencing platform. Genomic DNA extracted from sorted T cells was the material used for TCRbeta CDR3 sequencing. From the authors' description of their analysis: The R programming language was used for clonal analysis of the TCRbeta CDR3 data. Alloreactive CD4+ and CD8+ clones were defined by comparing unstimulated samples with post-reaction CFSE-low samples. Regulatory or non-regulatory origin was assigned to alloreactive CD4+ clones by matching of sequences to sorted unstimulated Treg and non-Treg repertoires. The source is immuneACCESS, and TCRdb retained only in-frame sequences with V and J called. Part of the clones is not carried over; for the studies checked, unresolved V genes explain less than half of this, and the remainder is unexplained. From that table come the V and J calls and clone size; the DNA was used to work out D and trimming. Counted in this sample were about 40,000 clones; roughly 90% of them appeared once. The top ten hold less than 0.25% of the sample.

Unstimulated CD4+ memory cells were also sequenced in three donor pairs, together with CD4+ naive, CD8+ TEMRA, CD8+ naive and CD8+ effector memory subsets. Sorted unstimulated T cells, along with proliferating T cells recovered from mixed lymphocyte reactions, underwent TCRbeta CDR3 sequencing. Fresh whole blood from around 11 HLA-typed healthy donors was used to isolate PBMCs. About this clone: Its cognate antigen has yet to be identified. Base qualities are not recorded, but no much larger clone differs from it by a single base.

The sequence was collected from a human donor in good health. The sequenced sample consisted of naive CD4+ T cells sorted from blood. According to the study, the label for this sample's cell subset or site signals: unstimulated naive T cells.

The nucleotide sequence reads TGTGCCAGCAGCTCGCCGGGCCTTAGCACAGATACGCAGTATTTT. This encodes CASSSPGLSTDTQYF. The chain is assembled from TRBV11-2 and TRBJ2-3; the D gene cannot be named for sure. Trimming costs V 4 bases and J 0 bases, and their ends lie 11 bases apart. Based on the germline V gene, the CDR1 and CDR2 sequences are SGHAT and FQNNGV. The CDR3 covers 15 residues, taking in both the cysteine and the phenylalanine. Just the 45-base CDR3 DNA is kept, in frame starting at base 1.